This TCR beta chain was profiled in a study of cytomegalovirus exposure and HLA in healthy donors. Assay: immunoSEQ multiplex PCR; the TCRdb copy retains only in-frame clones and omits some. The sample lists 250,000 to 400,000 clones; around 90% were seen once. From the roughly 120-subject validation cohort, which was separate from the approximately 670-subject first cohort, the donors were drawn. Points from the study as a whole: Most TCR sequences showed up rarely, but some public TCRs showed up in many donors. Published work reported that the classifier diagnosed cytomegalovirus status with high specificity and sensitivity.

V dropped 5 bases and J dropped 4; count of bases not matched to a gene: 14. Germline CDR1 reads SGHTA; CDR2 reads FQGNSA. The length of the CDR3 is 17 residues. Concerning this clone: Its antigen is not identified.

The sample comprised PBMCs. This clonotype was sampled from a man under 40 in good health and CMV-seronegative. The chain links TRBV7-2 to TRBJ2-3; 8 nucleotides align to TRBD2. The CDR3 reads CASSAELSGGPADTQYF. CDR3 DNA sequence: TGTGCCAGCAGCGCCGAATTGTCGGGGGGGCCGGCAGATACGCAGTATTTT.